This T cell receptor beta chain was recovered during a study of control samples from healthy donors and cancer patients. V lost 6 bases, J lost 6 bases, and 11 bases lay in between. This CDR3 has 13 amino acids. Method: immunoSEQ multiplex PCR; TCRdb's copy keeps in-frame clones and lacks some. The table shows 150,000 or so clones, with more than 85% occurring only once. The receptor was derived from a man aged 50 to 59 in good health. Material: blood. The chain joins TRBV12-3 or TRBV12-4 to TRBJ2-2, with D perhaps given as TRBD1 or TRBD2 (6 bases each). The CDR3: CASRVGGPGELFF. The CDR3 bases are TGTGCCAGCAGGGTAGGGGGGCCCGGGGAGCTGTTTTTT.